The clone carrying this T cell receptor (beta chain) was counted a few times. Its antigen is not identified. This sample stems from a study of T cells after yellow fever vaccination. Study details: When fractions had low cell numbers, they were prepared with SMART-Seq v4 Ultra Low Input.

Trimming removed 0 bases from V and 7 bases from J, with 10 bases in between. Looked up from germline, CDR1 is MNHEY and CDR2 is SVGAGI. The CDR3 loop spans 15 amino acids. TCRdb reanalysed the 5' RACE reads using MiXCR and keeps one entry per CDR3 protein. The sample has nearly 550,000 distinct CDR3 sequences; 19% are singletons. Broader study findings: The secondary response was weaker but peaked faster, day 5 versus 15. Highly abundant clonotypes carried over from the bulk population could end up in FACS-sorted repertoires as contaminants. Reappearance after the booster was seen for most primary-vaccination clones, at 95% to 97% CD4 and 75% to 90% CD8.

This TCR was recovered from a man aged 25 to 40 who received the YFV17D yellow fever vaccine. The V call is TRBV6-5, the J call TRBJ1-6, with D maybe TRBD1 (6 bases). The sequencing used PBMCs, collected 15 days after the yellow fever booster vaccination. In DNA form, the CDR3 reads TGTGCCAGCAGTTACTCTTCAGGGGAGAATTCACCCCTCCACTTT. It specifies CASSYSSGENSPLHF.